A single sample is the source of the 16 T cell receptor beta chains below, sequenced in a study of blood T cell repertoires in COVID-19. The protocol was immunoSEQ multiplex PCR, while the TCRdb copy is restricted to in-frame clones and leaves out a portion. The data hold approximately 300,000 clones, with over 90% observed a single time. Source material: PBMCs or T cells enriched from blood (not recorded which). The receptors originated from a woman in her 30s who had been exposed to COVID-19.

Here the CDR3 reads CSVGQLAKNIQYF. The DNA for the CDR3 is TGCAGCGTTGGACAGCTAGCCAAAAACATTCAGTACTTC. This chain joins TRBV29-1 and TRBJ2-4; the D gene is possibly TRBD1 (5 bases). This CDR3 is 13 amino acids long. V was shortened by 4 bases and J by 0 bases, with 7 bases between the two germline ends. Germline CDR1 is SQVTM and CDR2 is ANQGSEA.

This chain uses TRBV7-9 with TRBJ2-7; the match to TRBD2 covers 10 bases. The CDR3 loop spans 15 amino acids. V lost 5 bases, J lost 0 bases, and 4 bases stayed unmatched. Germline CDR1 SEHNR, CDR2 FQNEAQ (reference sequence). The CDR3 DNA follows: TGTGCCAGCAGCGAACTAGCGGGGAACTCCTACGAGCAGTACTTC. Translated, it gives CASSELAGNSYEQYF.

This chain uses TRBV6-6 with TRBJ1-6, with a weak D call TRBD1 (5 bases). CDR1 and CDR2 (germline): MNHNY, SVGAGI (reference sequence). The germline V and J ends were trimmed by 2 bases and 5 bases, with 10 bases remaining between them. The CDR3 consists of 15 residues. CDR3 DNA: TGTGCCAGCAGTTACAACAGACAGAATAATTCACCCCTCCACTTT. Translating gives CASSYNRQNNSPLHF.

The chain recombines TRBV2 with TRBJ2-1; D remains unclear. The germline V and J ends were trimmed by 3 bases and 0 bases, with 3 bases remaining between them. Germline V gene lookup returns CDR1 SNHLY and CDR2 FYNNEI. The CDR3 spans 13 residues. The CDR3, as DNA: TGTGCCAGCAGTGAGAGCTCCTACAATGAGCAGTTCTTC. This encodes CASSESSYNEQFF.

The chain's CDR3 is CASSWAFGTPGGETQYF. The CDR3 DNA is TGTGCCAGCAGTTGGGCTTTTGGGACACCCGGTGGAGAGACCCAGTACTTC. The V gene is TRBV6-2 or TRBV6-3, the J gene TRBJ2-5; tentative D call: TRBD1 (6 bases). This CDR3 comprises 17 residues. Germline-derived CDR1 and CDR2 are MNHEY and SVGEGT. V gave up 4 bases and J gave up 4 bases, with 22 bases separating them.

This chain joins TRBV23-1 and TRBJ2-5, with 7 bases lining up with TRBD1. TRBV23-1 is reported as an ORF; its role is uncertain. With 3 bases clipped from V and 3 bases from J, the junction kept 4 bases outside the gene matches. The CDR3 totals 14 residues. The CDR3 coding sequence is TGCGCCAGCAGTCAGACAGGGTCGGAAGAGACCCAGTACTTC. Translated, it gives CASSQTGSEETQYF.

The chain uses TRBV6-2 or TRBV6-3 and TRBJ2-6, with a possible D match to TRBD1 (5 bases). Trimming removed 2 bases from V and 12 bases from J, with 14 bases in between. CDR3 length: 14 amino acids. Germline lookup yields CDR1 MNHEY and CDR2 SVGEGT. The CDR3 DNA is TGTGCCAGCAGTTACAGGTACACCCAGGGCGTCCTGACTTTC. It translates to CASSYRYTQGVLTF.

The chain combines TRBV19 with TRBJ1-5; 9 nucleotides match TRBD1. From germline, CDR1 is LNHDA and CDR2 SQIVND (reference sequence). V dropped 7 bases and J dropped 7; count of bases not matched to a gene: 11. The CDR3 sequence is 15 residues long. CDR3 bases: TGTGCCAGTACCAGCGGGACAGGGAGAACCCAGCCCCAGCATTTT. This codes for CASTSGTGRTQPQHF.

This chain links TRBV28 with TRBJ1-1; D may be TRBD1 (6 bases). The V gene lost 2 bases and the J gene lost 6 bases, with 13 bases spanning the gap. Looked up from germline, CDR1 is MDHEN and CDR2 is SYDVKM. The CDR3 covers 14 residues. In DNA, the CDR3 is TGTGCCAGCAGTTTAAGAGGCAGGGGATCTGAAGCTTTCTTT. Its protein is CASSLRGRGSEAFF.

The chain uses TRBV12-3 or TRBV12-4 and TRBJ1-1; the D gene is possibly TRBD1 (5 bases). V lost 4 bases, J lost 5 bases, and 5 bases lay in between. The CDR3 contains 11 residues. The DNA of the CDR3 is TGTGCCAGCAGTTCAGGGACTGAAGCTTTCTTT. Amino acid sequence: CASSSGTEAFF.

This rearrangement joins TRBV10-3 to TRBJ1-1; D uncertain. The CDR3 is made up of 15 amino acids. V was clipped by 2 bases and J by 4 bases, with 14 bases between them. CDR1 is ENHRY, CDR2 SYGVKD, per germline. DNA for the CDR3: TGTGCCATCAGTGAGAGTGGGGATGGGAGCACTGAAGCTTTCTTT. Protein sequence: CAISESGDGSTEAFF.

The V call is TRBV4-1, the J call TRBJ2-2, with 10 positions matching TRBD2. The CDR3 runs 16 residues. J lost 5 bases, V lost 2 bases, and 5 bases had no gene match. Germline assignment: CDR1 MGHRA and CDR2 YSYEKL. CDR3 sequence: CASSQLAGVRTGELFF. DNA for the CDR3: TGCGCCAGCAGCCAACTAGCGGGGGTTCGTACCGGGGAGCTGTTTTTT.

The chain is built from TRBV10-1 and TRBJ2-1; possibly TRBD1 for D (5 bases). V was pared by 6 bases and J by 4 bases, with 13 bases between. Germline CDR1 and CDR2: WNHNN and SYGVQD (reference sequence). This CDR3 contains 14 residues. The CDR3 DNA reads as TGCGCCAGCAGGCGGCAGGGTGGGTACAATGAGCAGTTCTTC. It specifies CASRRQGGYNEQFF.

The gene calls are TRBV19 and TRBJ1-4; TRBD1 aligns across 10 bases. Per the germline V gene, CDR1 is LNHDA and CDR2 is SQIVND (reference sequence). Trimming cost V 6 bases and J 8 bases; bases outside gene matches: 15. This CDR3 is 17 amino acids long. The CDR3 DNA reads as TGTGCCAGTAGCCATTCTATCGACAGGGGGCGCGGGGAAAAACTGTTTTTT. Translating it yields CASSHSIDRGRGEKLFF.

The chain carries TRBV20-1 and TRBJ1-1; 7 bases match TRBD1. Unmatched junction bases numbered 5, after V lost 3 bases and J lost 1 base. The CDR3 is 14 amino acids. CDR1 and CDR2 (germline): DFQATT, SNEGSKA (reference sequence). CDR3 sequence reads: CSASRGPGNTEAFF. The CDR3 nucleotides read TGCAGTGCTAGTAGGGGGCCCGGGAACACTGAAGCTTTCTTT.

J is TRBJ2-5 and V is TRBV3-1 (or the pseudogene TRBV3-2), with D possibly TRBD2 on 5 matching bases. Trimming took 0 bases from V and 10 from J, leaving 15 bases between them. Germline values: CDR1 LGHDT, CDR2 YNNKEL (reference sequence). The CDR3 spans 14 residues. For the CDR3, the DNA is TGTGCCAGCAGCCAAGAAGCTGGGTACGGGATCCAGTACTTC. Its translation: CASSQEAGYGIQYF.